This is a list of T cell receptor beta chains from one sample in a study of beta chain features in type 1 diabetes. Sequenced by immunoSEQ multiplex PCR; TCRdb stores in-frame clones only, minus some. The table shows some 180,000 clones, with more than 10% occurring only once. The sample comprised central memory CD4+ T cells from blood. The receptors derive from a woman between 18 and 29 years old in good health. The CDR3 runs from the conserved cysteine through the conserved F or W. D genes are given only for firm matches. The size field is filled for only some rows; it gives once, few, many or a size class.

d_gene	j_gene	v_gene	abundance	CDR3aa	CDR3nt
TRBD1	TRBJ2-5	TRBV7-9	-	CASSRGQGQETQYF	TGTGCCAGCAGTCGGGGACAGGGCCAAGAGACCCAGTACTTC
-	TRBJ1-1	TRBV5-1	-	CASSLKGAGSLDTEAFF	TGCGCCAGCAGCTTGAAGGGCGCGGGAAGTCTGGACACTGAAGCTTTCTTT
TRBD1	TRBJ1-2	TRBV20-1	-	CSAHRGQGYTF	TGCAGTGCTCACAGGGGGCAGGGCTACACCTTC
TRBD1	TRBJ2-7	TRBV6-5	few	CASSRQTGYEQYF	TGTGCCAGCAGCCGCCAGACAGGGTACGAGCAGTACTTC
-	TRBJ1-4	TRBV7-2	few	CASSGARGKGNEKLFF	TGTGCCAGCAGCGGGGCGCGGGGGAAGGGGAATGAAAAACTGTTTTTT
-	TRBJ2-7	TRBV30	-	CAWSVFGAGISYEQYF	TGTGCCTGGAGTGTATTTGGGGCGGGAATATCCTACGAGCAGTACTTC
TRBD2	TRBJ2-7	TRBV9	-	CASSSGRGNEQYF	TGTGCCAGCAGTAGCGGGAGAGGCAACGAGCAGTACTTC
-	TRBJ1-5	TRBV7-2	-	CASSLDIFNQPQHF	TGTGCCAGCAGCTTAGATATCTTCAATCAGCCCCAGCATTTT
-	TRBJ2-6	TRBV19	few	CASSSRGYSGANVLTF	TGTGCCAGTAGTAGTCGGGGGTACTCTGGGGCCAACGTCCTGACTTTC
TRBD2	TRBJ2-7	TRBV7-9	-	CASSGAGGKYEQYF	TGTGCCAGCAGCGGAGCGGGAGGGAAGTACGAGCAGTACTTC
-	TRBJ1-1	TRBV28	-	CASSPLTGGSNTEAFF	TGTGCCAGCAGTCCTCTAACCGGGGGTTCAAACACTGAAGCTTTCTTT
-	TRBJ1-1	TRBV30	few	CAWSSTGTEAFF	TGTGCCTGGAGTTCAACAGGGACTGAAGCTTTCTTT
TRBD1	TRBJ2-5	TRBV7-2	many	CASRDRGLGETQYF	TGTGCCAGCCGGGACAGGGGGCTGGGAGAGACCCAGTACTTC
TRBD2	TRBJ2-7	TRBV28	-	CASSLNGLAGIF	TGTGCCAGCAGTCTTAATGGACTAGCGGGGATCTTC
-	TRBJ1-1	TRBV29-1	many	CSVRGGKGDTEAFF	TGCAGCGTGCGTGGAGGGAAAGGGGACACTGAAGCTTTCTTT
-	TRBJ2-7	TRBV7-6	-	CASSPQEGTAHEQYF	TGTGCCAGCAGCCCCCAGGAGGGGACAGCCCACGAGCAGTACTTC
-	TRBJ2-1	TRBV30	few	CAWSSGTRYNEQFF	TGTGCCTGGAGCTCCGGGACTCGTTACAATGAGCAGTTCTTC
TRBD1	TRBJ2-3	TRBV7-8	few	CASSTRTGGDTQYF	TGTGCCAGCAGCACCCGGACAGGGGGCGATACGCAGTATTTT
TRBD2	TRBJ2-3	TRBV27	-	CASNTWGRVSDTQYF	TGTGCCAGCAATACTTGGGGGAGGGTCTCAGATACGCAGTATTTT
-	TRBJ1-2	TRBV27	-	CASSPPTGGYTF	TGTGCCAGCAGTCCCCCGACAGGTGGCTACACCTTC
TRBD2	TRBJ2-2	TRBV30	many	CAWSASGLGELFF	TGTGCCTGGAGTGCTAGCGGGCTCGGGGAGCTGTTTTTT
TRBD1	TRBJ1-5	TRBV19	few	CASGDRTNQPQHF	TGTGCCAGTGGGGACAGAACCAATCAGCCCCAGCATTTT
TRBD2	TRBJ2-3	TRBV11-2	few	CASSLDRAGGPDTQYF	TGTGCCAGCAGCTTAGATCGGGCGGGAGGGCCGGATACGCAGTATTTT
-	TRBJ1-2	TRBV10-3	few	CAISESSDYGYTF	TGTGCCATCAGTGAGTCGTCGGACTATGGCTACACCTTC
-	TRBJ1-1	TRBV19	-	CASSMERDQGEAFF	TGTGCCAGTAGTATGGAGAGGGATCAAGGTGAAGCTTTCTTT
-	TRBJ2-2	TRBV4-3	-	CASSQGPAGLNTGELFF	TGCGCCAGCAGCCAAGGGCCAGCGGGCCTGAACACCGGGGAGCTGTTTTTT
-	TRBJ1-2	TRBV2	-	CASSKITNYGYTF	TGTGCCAGCAGTAAAATTACTAACTATGGCTACACCTTC
-	TRBJ2-7	TRBV14	few	CASSQWVRGRKSYEQYF	TGTGCCAGCAGCCAATGGGTCCGGGGGAGAAAGTCCTACGAGCAGTACTTC
-	TRBJ2-4	TRBV27	few	CASSLSPIGGIQYF	TGTGCCAGCAGTTTATCCCCGATTGGAGGCATTCAGTACTTC
-	TRBJ2-1	TRBV6-4	few	CASRTGLAYNEQFF	TGTGCCAGCAGGACGGGTCTCGCCTACAATGAGCAGTTCTTC
TRBD1	TRBJ1-1	TRBV29-1	few	CSNPGGANTEAFF	TGCAGTAACCCAGGGGGCGCGAACACTGAAGCTTTCTTT
-	TRBJ2-1	TRBV10-3	-	CAISASDGSGYNEQFF	TGTGCCATCAGTGCCTCGGATGGTAGCGGTTACAATGAGCAGTTCTTC
-	TRBJ2-2	TRBV10-3	-	CAISESSASGKYGELFF	TGTGCCATCAGTGAGTCGAGTGCGAGCGGAAAGTACGGGGAGCTGTTTTTT
-	TRBJ1-3	TRBV4-3	few	CASSQVSGGYGGNTIYF	TGCGCCAGCAGCCAAGTCTCGGGAGGGTACGGAGGAAACACCATATATTTT
TRBD1	TRBJ2-1	TRBV20-1	few	CSARTGTSRFF	TGCAGTGCTAGGACAGGGACATCTCGGTTCTTC
-	TRBJ2-1	TRBV5-1	few	CASSLRLARDEQFF	TGCGCCAGCAGCTTACGGCTAGCCCGCGATGAGCAGTTCTTC
TRBD2	TRBJ2-5	TRBV27	few	CASSLSGGYQETQYF	TGTGCCAGCAGTTTATCGGGAGGGTACCAAGAGACCCAGTACTTC
-	TRBJ2-2	TRBV6-5	-	CASSYYRGGTGELFF	TGTGCCAGCAGTTACTACAGGGGGGGCACCGGGGAGCTGTTTTTT
-	TRBJ2-7	TRBV2	many	CASSEGVVGRQYF	TGTGCCAGCAGTGAAGGTGTGGTCGGGAGGCAGTACTTC
TRBD1	TRBJ2-6	TRBV30	few	CAWSQGADGANVLTF	TGTGCCTGGAGTCAGGGGGCGGATGGGGCCAACGTCCTGACTTTC
-	TRBJ2-6	TRBV29-1	few	CSVATSGANVLTF	TGCAGCGTTGCGACTTCTGGGGCCAACGTCCTGACTTTC
-	TRBJ2-1	TRBV29-1	-	CSVETSRNYNEQFF	TGCAGCGTTGAAACTAGCAGAAACTACAATGAGCAGTTCTTC
TRBD2	TRBJ2-7	TRBV5-1	few	CASSLEGTSGRGYEQYF	TGCGCCAGCAGCTTGGAAGGGACTAGCGGGAGGGGGTACGAGCAGTACTTC
TRBD1	TRBJ2-7	TRBV30	few	CAWSVIRGRFYEQYF	TGTGCCTGGAGTGTAATCAGGGGGCGGTTCTACGAGCAGTACTTC
-	TRBJ1-5	TRBV28	few	CASRGDLGNQPQHF	TGTGCCAGCCGGGGGGATTTGGGCAATCAGCCCCAGCATTTT
TRBD1	TRBJ2-1	TRBV11-2	-	CASSLWTGGEQFF	TGTGCCAGCAGCCTATGGACAGGGGGTGAGCAGTTCTTC
-	TRBJ2-3	TRBV9	-	CASSVGNSGYTDTQYF	TGTGCCAGCAGCGTAGGGAATAGCGGCTACACAGATACGCAGTATTTT
TRBD1	TRBJ2-3	TRBV30	few	CALTSGQGETDTQYF	TGTGCCTTGACCTCGGGACAGGGCGAGACAGATACGCAGTATTTT
TRBD1	TRBJ2-7	TRBV19	-	CASSDLGQEHYEQYF	TGTGCCAGTAGTGACCTGGGACAGGAGCACTACGAGCAGTACTTC
-	TRBJ1-2	TRBV5-1	few	CASSLSTDIQYYGYTF	TGCGCCAGCAGCTTGAGCACAGACATACAATACTATGGCTACACCTTC
-	TRBJ2-3	TRBV29-1	few	CSSRTDTQYF	TGCAGCAGCAGGACAGATACGCAGTATTTT
TRBD1	TRBJ2-7	TRBV7-8	-	CASSKNRGEGYEQYF	TGTGCCAGCAGCAAAAACAGGGGTGAGGGCTACGAGCAGTACTTC
TRBD1	TRBJ1-2	TRBV18	-	CASSPRQGEGYTF	TGTGCCAGCTCACCGCGCCAGGGGGAGGGCTACACCTTC
TRBD2	TRBJ2-1	TRBV11-2	-	CASSSGLAGGNEQFF	TGTGCCAGCAGCTCCGGACTAGCGGGAGGCAATGAGCAGTTCTTC
-	TRBJ2-5	TRBV25-1	few	CASSASPGRETQYF	TGTGCCAGCAGTGCCTCTCCAGGGAGGGAGACCCAGTACTTC